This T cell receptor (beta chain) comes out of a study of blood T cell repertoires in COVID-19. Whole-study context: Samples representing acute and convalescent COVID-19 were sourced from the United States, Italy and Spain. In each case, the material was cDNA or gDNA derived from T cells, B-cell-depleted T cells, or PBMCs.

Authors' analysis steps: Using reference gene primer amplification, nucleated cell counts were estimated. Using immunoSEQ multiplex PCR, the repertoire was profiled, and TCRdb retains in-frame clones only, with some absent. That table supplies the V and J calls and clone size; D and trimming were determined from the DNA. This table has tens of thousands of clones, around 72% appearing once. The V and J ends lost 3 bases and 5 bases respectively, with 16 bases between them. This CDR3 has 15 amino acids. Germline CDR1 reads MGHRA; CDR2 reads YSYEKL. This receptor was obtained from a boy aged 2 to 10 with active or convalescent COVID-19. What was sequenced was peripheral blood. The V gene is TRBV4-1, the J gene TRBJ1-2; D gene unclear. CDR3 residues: CASSQGRPDPYGYTF. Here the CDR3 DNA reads TGCGCCAGCAGCCAGGGGAGGCCAGACCCTTATGGCTACACCTTC.